Following are 5 T cell receptor beta chains from one sample sequenced in a study of type 1 regulatory T cells. These receptors have no identified antigens. TCRdb re-analysed the reads in MiXCR, keeping a single row per CDR3 protein. The top ten clones hold 7% to 8.5% of a sample with roughly 67,000 distinct CDR3 sequences, about 69% of them seen once. Sequencing was performed on cultured T cells, either the whole culture or a sorted T cell fraction (not recorded which). Sample subset: Tr1-enriched cell product generated in vitro against host alloantigens. These receptors were taken from a human donor in good health.

This clonotype was observed a few times. The chain has TRBV24-1 and TRBJ2-3, with TRBD1 matching 8 bases. CDR3 length: 14 amino acids. From germline, CDR1 is KGHDR and CDR2 SFDVKD. V trimming: 3 bases; J trimming: 3 bases; junction bases outside the gene matches: 1. The CDR3 nucleotides read TGTGCCACCAGTGATACAGGGGGGACAGATACGCAGTATTTT. Amino acids: CATSDTGGTDTQYF.

This chain joins TRBV4-2 and TRBJ1-4; TRBD1 matches at 9 bases. Looked up from germline, CDR1 is LGHNA and CDR2 is YNFKEQ. The ends lost 0 bases at V and 8 bases at J; junction bases unmatched: 10. The CDR3 has 17 residues. The CDR3 bases are TGTGCCAGCAGCCAAGATCCCTTGACAGGGGGTGAAGAAAAACTGTTTTTT. Its protein is CASSQDPLTGGEEKLFF.

This clonotype was observed a single time. V usage is TRBV20-1 and J usage is TRBJ2-1, with no clear D. Trimming shortened V by 0 bases and J by 7 bases, and 16 bases separated the two germline ends. Germline V gene sequence: CDR1 DFQATT, CDR2 SNEGSKA (reference sequence). The CDR3 loop spans 15 amino acids. CDR3 nucleotide sequence: TGCAGTGCTAGAGATTTCCTGGGTATAGGTAATGAGCAGTTCTTC. This codes for CSARDFLGIGNEQFF.

The chain couples TRBV4-1 to TRBJ1-2; D perhaps matches TRBD1 (6 bases). The CDR3 is made up of 14 amino acids. The germline CDR1 and CDR2 sequences are MGHRA and YSYEKL. The V and J ends lost 0 bases and 5 bases respectively, with 10 bases between them. CDR3 sequence reads: CASSQDGQRYGYTF. For the CDR3, the DNA is TGCGCCAGCAGCCAAGATGGACAGAGGTATGGCTACACCTTC.

This clonotype was detected once. This rearrangement joins TRBV11-2 to TRBJ2-7, with D perhaps matching TRBD1 (5 bases). V shed 3 bases and J shed 7 bases, with 10 bases lying between them. The CDR3 covers 12 residues. Germline CDR1 SGHAT, CDR2 FQNNGV. The CDR3 spells CASSFPQGEQYF. CDR3 bases: TGTGCCAGCAGCTTCCCGCAGGGTGAGCAGTACTTC.